A single sample gave rise to the 32 T cell receptor beta chains below, sequenced in a study of control samples from healthy donors and cancer patients. This table comes from immunoSEQ multiplex PCR, and its TCRdb copy is limited to in-frame clones, with some not included. This sample has around 150,000 clones, with around 94% found just once. Sequencing used PBMCs. These receptors were obtained from a man in his sixties with colorectal cancer.

The gene calls are TRBV19 and TRBJ2-3, with D maybe TRBD2 (7 bases). The CDR3 totals 15 residues. CDR1 and CDR2 from the germline V gene are LNHDA and SQIVND (reference sequence). The ends were cut back, 10 bases at V and 8 bases at J, with 25 bases in the middle. The CDR3 DNA follows: TGTGCCACCACGACAGGTTCAAGTGGGGGGGCTACGCAGTATTTT. Protein sequence: CATTTGSSGGATQYF.

The J gene is TRBJ1-6, the V gene TRBV11-2; D might be TRBD1 (6 bases). Germline CDR1 is SGHAT and CDR2 is FQNNGV. The CDR3 totals 17 residues. Trimming removed 5 bases from V and 3 bases from J, with 17 bases in between. The CDR3: CASSQEGGAGYNSPLHF. The DNA for the CDR3 is TGTGCCAGCAGCCAAGAGGGGGGGGCTGGCTATAATTCACCCCTCCACTTT.

The chain recombines TRBV3-1 (or the pseudogene TRBV3-2) with TRBJ2-1, with TRBD2 identical over 8 bases. The V segment lost 1 base and the J segment 6 bases; nucleotides outside the gene matches: 8. Germline CDR1 reads LGHDT; CDR2 reads YNNKEL (reference sequence). The CDR3 consists of 16 residues. The CDR3 DNA reads TGTGCCAGCAGCCAAGTGTCCGGGGGGGGCTTCAATGAGCAGTTCTTC. This codes for CASSQVSGGGFNEQFF.

This sequence joins TRBV28 and TRBJ1-2; D unclear. Trimming removed 4 bases from V and 4 bases from J, with 13 bases in between. The CDR3 spans 14 residues. Germline V gene data show CDR1 as MDHEN and CDR2 as SYDVKM. CDR3 region: CASSSDTASYGYTF. The CDR3 nucleotides read TGTGCCAGCAGTTCCGACACAGCCTCCTATGGCTACACCTTC.

The CDR3 DNA reads TGTGCCAGCAGTTTATTGGGGGAAGAAGCTTTCTTT. Residues: CASSLLGEEAFF. The V gene is TRBV28, the J gene TRBJ1-1; D is perhaps TRBD1 (5 bases). The V gene's germline CDR1 is MDHEN and CDR2 SYDVKM. V was trimmed by 1 base and J by 8 bases, leaving 8 bases between them. This CDR3 contains 12 residues.

The chain recombines TRBV7-9 with TRBJ1-2; D not certain. The V end lost 1 base, the J end lost 4 bases, and 7 bases lay between the germline ends. From germline, CDR1 is SEHNR and CDR2 FQNEAQ (reference sequence). CDR3 length: 13 amino acids. The CDR3 loop is CASSLESVYGYTF. In DNA, the CDR3 is TGTGCCAGCAGCTTAGAGTCAGTCTATGGCTACACCTTC.

The chain uses TRBV5-1 and TRBJ1-4, with 7 nucleotides matching TRBD1. Germline CDR1 reads SGHRS; CDR2 reads YFSETQ. The CDR3 covers 15 residues. V was pared by 1 base and J by 8 bases, with 8 bases of the junction left unmatched. The CDR3 DNA reads TGCGCCAGCAGCTTGACTGGGCAGGGACAGGAAAAACTGTTTTTT. Protein: CASSLTGQGQEKLFF.

J is TRBJ2-3 and V is TRBV6-2 or TRBV6-3; D perhaps matches TRBD2 (6 bases). CDR1 and CDR2 from the germline V gene are MNHEY and SVGEGT. V lost 6 bases and J 2 bases, leaving 15 bases between the germline ends. This CDR3 has 15 amino acids. Here the CDR3 reads CASSRRDLHTDTQYF. For the CDR3, the DNA is TGTGCCAGCAGCCGCCGGGACTTACACACAGATACGCAGTATTTT.

This rearrangement joins TRBV25-1 to TRBJ1-2; the match to TRBD1 covers 8 bases. The CDR3 is 13 residues long. V lost 5 bases and J lost 7; bases outside the gene matches: 6. Germline-derived CDR1 and CDR2 are MGHDK and SYGVNS. The CDR3 DNA is TGTGCCAGCAGTCCGACAGGGGAAGGTGGCTACACCTTC. This encodes CASSPTGEGGYTF.

V gene TRBV27 combines with J gene TRBJ2-5; maybe TRBD2 (7 bases). CDR1 is MNHEY and CDR2 is SMNVEV in the germline V gene (reference sequence). Trimming removed 5 bases at V and 2 bases at J, with 15 bases between. This CDR3 has 15 residues. This chain's CDR3 is CASSSMGGRQETQYF. CDR3 DNA sequence: TGTGCCAGCAGTAGTATGGGGGGGCGACAAGAGACCCAGTACTTC.

The V and J genes are TRBV7-2 and TRBJ2-5; 9 bases are a match to TRBD2. The CDR3 contains 13 residues. CDR1 and CDR2 (germline): SGHTA, FQGNSA. J was trimmed by 3 bases and V by 5 bases; bases with no gene match: 1. CDR3 amino acids: CASSQRGEETQYF. The CDR3 DNA sequence: TGTGCCAGCAGCCAGCGGGGGGAAGAGACCCAGTACTTC.

The V call is TRBV6-5, the J call TRBJ1-6, with D maybe TRBD1 (5 bases). With 7 bases removed from V and 7 bases from J, the gap between germline ends came to 14 bases. Germline CDR1 MNHEY, CDR2 SVGAGI. The CDR3 spans 14 residues. In DNA, the CDR3 is TGTGCCAGCACCACACAGGAGGGGAATTCACCCCTCCACTTT. Translating it yields CASTTQEGNSPLHF.

This rearrangement joins TRBV19 to TRBJ1-4; TRBD1 matches 7 bases. The CDR3 sequence is 15 residues long. Germline V CDR1 and CDR2: LNHDA, SQIVND (reference sequence). The trim removed 4 bases at V and 0 bases at J, leaving 2 bases unmatched. The CDR3 DNA follows: TGTGCCAGTAGTACCGGACAGGCAACTAATGAAAAACTGTTTTTT. It codes for CASSTGQATNEKLFF.

The J gene is TRBJ1-6, the V gene TRBV11-2, with D unresolved. This CDR3 has 14 amino acids. Germline V gene sequence: CDR1 SGHAT, CDR2 FQNNGV. Trimming left V 5 bases short and J 9 bases short, with 14 bases between. The CDR3 coding sequence is TGTGCCAGCAGCCTCGGAGGGCGGGTTTCACCCCTCCACTTT. This encodes CASSLGGRVSPLHF.

This rearrangement joins TRBV6-2 or TRBV6-3 to TRBJ1-5; D unresolved. From germline, CDR1 is MNHEY and CDR2 SVGEGT. CDR3 length: 15 amino acids. V was trimmed by 2 bases and J by 2 bases, leaving 10 bases between them. DNA of the CDR3: TGTGCCAGCAGTTACAGGCCAGGTCGCAATCAGCCCCAGCATTTT. This encodes CASSYRPGRNQPQHF.

The rearrangement links TRBV9 to TRBJ1-1; D not certain. CDR3 length equals 15 residues. V was cut by 0 bases and J by 3 bases, with 12 bases left in between. CDR1 and CDR2 (germline): SGDLS, YYNGEE. The chain's CDR3 is CASSVAGTADTEAFF. The CDR3 DNA sequence: TGTGCCAGCAGCGTAGCTGGCACCGCGGACACTGAAGCTTTCTTT.

The chain employs TRBV29-1 and TRBJ1-1; a possible D gene is TRBD1 (5 bases). Germline loops: CDR1 SQVTM, CDR2 ANQGSEA. Trimming removed 5 bases at V and 1 base at J, with 14 bases between. The CDR3 has 14 amino acids. Here the CDR3 DNA reads TGCAGCGTTAGCCGACAGAGGCAGAACACTGAAGCTTTCTTT. This encodes CSVSRQRQNTEAFF.

J is TRBJ1-4 and V is TRBV27, with D hard to call. The germline gives CDR1 MNHEY, CDR2 SMNVEV (reference sequence). V gave up 6 bases and J gave up 3 bases, with 11 bases separating them. This CDR3 comprises 14 residues. The CDR3 loop reads CASRSGIANEKLFF. The CDR3 coding sequence is TGTGCCAGCAGGTCAGGCATTGCTAATGAAAAACTGTTTTTT.

In this sample, this clone turned up once. V is TRBV28 and J is TRBJ1-3, with D perhaps matching TRBD1 (6 bases). The germline CDR1 and CDR2 sequences are MDHEN and SYDVKM. The CDR3 contains 15 residues. Trimming shortened V by 5 bases and J by 1 base, and 12 bases separated the two germline ends. The CDR3 loop reads CASSRGQMSGNTIYF. DNA for the CDR3: TGTGCCAGCAGTCGCGGACAGATGTCTGGAAACACCATATATTTT.

The rearrangement joins TRBV19 to TRBJ2-3; the match to TRBD2 covers 13 bases. With V trimmed by 10 bases and J by 4 bases, 5 bases remained unmatched. The CDR3 runs to 14 residues. CDR1 LNHDA and CDR2 SQIVND come from the germline V gene (reference sequence). CDR3 sequence reads: CATTTSGGSDTQYF. Here the CDR3 DNA reads TGTGCCACTACGACTAGCGGGGGGTCAGATACGCAGTATTTT.

This chain connects TRBV6-1 to TRBJ2-4; perhaps TRBD1 as D (5 bases). This CDR3 has 14 residues. V was cut by 3 bases and J by 0 bases, with 6 bases left in between. Germline CDR1 is MNHNS and CDR2 is SASEGT. The DNA of the CDR3 is TGTGCCAGCAGTGACAGGGTAGCCAAAAACATTCAGTACTTC. It translates to CASSDRVAKNIQYF.

The chain recombines TRBV12-3 or TRBV12-4 with TRBJ1-3; D remains unclear. This CDR3 contains 13 residues. V was cut by 3 bases and J by 0 bases, with 3 bases left in between. The CDR3 region is CASSFHSGNTIYF. The CDR3 DNA reads as TGTGCCAGCAGTTTTCACTCTGGAAACACCATATATTTT.

The genes are TRBV18 and TRBJ1-2; 10 nucleotides agree with TRBD1. From germline, CDR1 is KGHSH and CDR2 LQKENI. V shed 3 bases, J shed 3 bases, and the junction held 7 bases outside the gene matches. CDR3 length equals 16 residues. The CDR3 bases are TGTGCCAGCTCACCCCGGGACAGGGGCGCAGACTATGGCTACACCTTC. It codes for CASSPRDRGADYGYTF.

The rearrangement joins TRBV6-5 to TRBJ2-3; 9 bases fit TRBD2. This CDR3 comprises 14 residues. V was clipped by 11 bases and J by 7 bases; unmatched bases: 13. Germline V gene data show CDR1 as MNHEY and CDR2 as SVGAGI. CDR3 residues: CAGREAGGPHTQYF. The CDR3 nucleotides are TGTGCCGGAAGGGAGGCGGGGGGGCCGCATACGCAGTATTTT.

This clone has just one count. The chain recombines TRBV19 with TRBJ2-5; possible D gene TRBD1, 5 bases. Per the germline V gene, CDR1 is LNHDA and CDR2 is SQIVND (reference sequence). This CDR3 has 16 residues. Trimming pared 1 base from V and 2 bases from J, leaving 14 bases between. The CDR3 region has the DNA TGTGCCAGTAGTATAGTTGGCGGCAGGGTTCAAGAGACCCAGTACTTC. Translation gives CASSIVGGRVQETQYF.

This sequence joins TRBV19 and TRBJ2-5; D call uncertain. This CDR3 has 15 amino acids. With 0 bases removed from V and 5 bases from J, the gap between germline ends came to 13 bases. CDR1 and CDR2 from the germline V gene are LNHDA and SQIVND (reference sequence). In DNA form, the CDR3 reads TGTGCCAGTAGTATAGATCTACCAGCCCAGGAGACCCAGTACTTC. Protein: CASSIDLPAQETQYF.

This clone has a single count. V usage is TRBV9 and J usage is TRBJ1-6, with D unresolved. Deletions cut 4 bases from V and 7 bases from J, with 12 bases between. Germline CDR1 reads SGDLS; CDR2 reads YYNGEE. This CDR3 has 14 residues. CDR3 nucleotide sequence: TGTGCCAGCAGCACTTGGACGGGGAATTCACCCCTCCACTTT. This sequence encodes CASSTWTGNSPLHF.

The J gene is TRBJ1-6, the V gene TRBV6-5, with 7 bases that match TRBD1. This CDR3 is 15 amino acids long. V shed 7 bases, J shed 10 bases, and the junction held 13 bases outside the gene matches. Germline V gene lookup returns CDR1 MNHEY and CDR2 SVGAGI. This CDR3 reads CASTYGETGSSPLHF. The CDR3 region has the DNA TGTGCCAGCACCTATGGAGAGACAGGGAGCTCACCCCTCCACTTT.

The gene calls are TRBV19 and TRBJ1-4; perhaps TRBD1 as D (6 bases). V was shortened by 10 bases and J by 4 bases, with 13 bases between the two germline ends. The CDR3 is 13 amino acids. The germline CDR1 and CDR2 sequences are LNHDA and SQIVND (reference sequence). CDR3 region: CATTGRGNEKLFF. The CDR3, as DNA: TGTGCCACAACAGGGCGTGGTAATGAAAAACTGTTTTTT. Using reference TRBV19 and TRBJ1-4 for the parts outside the CDR3, the full variable domain is DGGITQSPKYLFRKEGQNVTLSCEQNLNHDAMYWYRQDPGQGLRLIYYSQIVNDFQKGDIAEGYSVSREKKESFPLTVTSAQKNPTAFYLCATTGRGNEKLFFGSGTQLSVL.

The gene calls are TRBV19 and TRBJ2-7, with no clear D. The CDR3 runs 15 residues. Trimming removed 3 bases at V and 0 bases at J, with 12 bases between. Germline assignment: CDR1 LNHDA and CDR2 SQIVND (reference sequence). CDR3 sequence reads: CASSMKPGSSYEQYF. In DNA, the CDR3 is TGTGCCAGTAGTATGAAGCCGGGTAGCTCCTACGAGCAGTACTTC. The whole variable domain, filled in from reference TRBV19 and TRBJ2-7, reads DGGITQSPKYLFRKEGQNVTLSCEQNLNHDAMYWYRQDPGQGLRLIYYSQIVNDFQKGDIAEGYSVSREKKESFPLTVTSAQKNPTAFYLCASSMKPGSSYEQYFGPGTRLTVT.

The chain recombines TRBV27 with TRBJ1-1; TRBD1 matches 10 bases. Germline lookup yields CDR1 MNHEY and CDR2 SMNVEV (reference sequence). The J segment lost 4 bases and the V segment lost 5 bases, leaving 4 bases of the junction unmatched. The CDR3 consists of 14 residues. In DNA form, the CDR3 reads TGTGCCAGCAGTGCCCGGGACAGGGGCACTGAAGCTTTCTTT. This sequence encodes CASSARDRGTEAFF.

This clone is a singleton in its sample. This chain connects TRBV6-6 to TRBJ1-2; D might be TRBD1 (5 bases). Per germline, CDR1 MNHNY and CDR2 SVGAGI (reference sequence). Trimming took 6 bases from V and 6 from J, leaving 23 bases between them. The CDR3 loop spans 16 amino acids. This CDR3 is CASSETPREILNGYTF. CDR3 nucleotides: TGTGCCAGCAGCGAAACACCCAGGGAAATTTTAAATGGCTACACCTTC.